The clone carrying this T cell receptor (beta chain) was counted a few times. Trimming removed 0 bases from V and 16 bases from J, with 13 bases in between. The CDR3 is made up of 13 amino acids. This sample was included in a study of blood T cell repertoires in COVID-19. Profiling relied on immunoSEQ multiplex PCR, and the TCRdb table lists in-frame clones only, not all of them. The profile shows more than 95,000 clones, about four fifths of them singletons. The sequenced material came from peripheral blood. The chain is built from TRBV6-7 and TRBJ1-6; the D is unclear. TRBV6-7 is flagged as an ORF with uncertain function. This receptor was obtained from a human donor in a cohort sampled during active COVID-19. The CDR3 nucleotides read TGTGCCAGCAGTTACTCGCAGGCAGTACAACTCCACTTT. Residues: CASSYSQAVQLHF.